The clone carrying this T cell receptor (beta chain) came up many times. The antigen remains unidentified. This entry belongs to a study of T cells in Graves' hyperthyroidism and ophthalmopathy. General study findings and limits: Ophthalmopathy stood apart from stable hyperthyroidism in a 13 V-J model.

Trimming took off 3 bases at V and 4 bases at J, with 15 bases between the two ends. Per the germline V gene, CDR1 is SGHTA and CDR2 is FQGTGA. This CDR3 is 15 amino acids long. RNA transcripts were the template for amplifying TCR beta CDR3 regions. The HTBI set primed first-round TCR CDR3 RT-PCR. TCRdb independently ran MiXCR on the multiplex PCR reads; one entry per CDR3 protein. The sample shows hundreds of thousands of distinct CDR3 sequences, roughly 15% of them seen only once. This TCR was sampled from a woman under 30 with Graves' hyperthyroidism. The chain joins TRBV7-3 to TRBJ2-5; weak D call: TRBD2 (6 bases). What was sequenced was blood. In DNA, the CDR3 is TGTGCCAGCAGCTTGTGGGGGGAATTGGGAGAGACCCAGTACTTC. Translated, it gives CASSLWGELGETQYF.